A selection of T cell receptor beta chains follows, all from one sample in a study of response to subunit inactivated influenza vaccine. Each CDR3 protein is one row after TCRdb ran MiXCR on the RT-PCR reads. The table has more than 250,000 distinct CDR3 sequences, around a fifth seen once. The source was PBMCs from blood, collected about 20 months after vaccination. Every receptor here comes from a man between 50 and 69 years old who received an inactivated influenza vaccine. Both conserved end residues are part of each CDR3. D genes are given only for firm matches. Not all rows give a size; the values are once, few, many and, for expanded clones, a class.

abundance: many; j_gene: TRBJ1-2; len: 14; d_gene: NA; v_gene: TRBV24-1; CDR3nt: TGTGCCACCAGTGAGGCGGGAAAAAACTATGGCTACACCTTC; CDR3aa: CATSEAGKNYGYTF
abundance: NA; j_gene: TRBJ2-7; len: 15; d_gene: TRBD1; v_gene: TRBV6-1; CDR3nt: TGTGCCAGCAGACGGACAGGGGAATCCTCCTACGAGCAGTACTTC; CDR3aa: CASRRTGESSYEQYF
abundance: NA; j_gene: TRBJ1-1; len: 15; d_gene: NA; v_gene: TRBV7-9; CDR3nt: TGTGCCAGCAGCTCACAGGGAACTATGAACACTGAAGCTTTCTTT; CDR3aa: CASSSQGTMNTEAFF
abundance: few; j_gene: TRBJ2-7; len: 13; d_gene: TRBD1; v_gene: TRBV12-3/TRBV12-4; CDR3nt: TGTGCCAGCACTGCGGACAGGACGGACGAGCAGTACTTC; CDR3aa: CASTADRTDEQYF
abundance: few; j_gene: TRBJ2-2; len: 16; d_gene: TRBD1; v_gene: TRBV4-2; CDR3nt: TGTGCCAGCAGCCAATTAGGGACAGCCCCCACCGGGGAGCTGTTTTTT; CDR3aa: CASSQLGTAPTGELFF
abundance: few; j_gene: TRBJ1-6; len: 15; d_gene: NA; v_gene: TRBV5-4; CDR3nt: TGTGCCAGCAGCTTGGCCTTAGCAGGAAATTCACCCCTCCACTTT; CDR3aa: CASSLALAGNSPLHF
abundance: NA; j_gene: TRBJ2-7; len: 13; d_gene: NA; v_gene: TRBV30; CDR3nt: TGTGCCTGGAGTCGACGCCTCTCCTACGAGCAGTACTTC; CDR3aa: CAWSRRLSYEQYF
abundance: few; j_gene: TRBJ1-3; len: 13; d_gene: TRBD1; v_gene: TRBV28; CDR3nt: TGTGCCAGCAGTTTAAAGGTTCTTACAGGGGTCTATTTT; CDR3aa: CASSLKVLTGVYF
abundance: many; j_gene: TRBJ1-2; len: 15; d_gene: TRBD1; v_gene: TRBV28; CDR3nt: TGTGCCAGCAATCTTAGGAGGGGGCGAAACTATGGCTACACCTTC; CDR3aa: CASNLRRGRNYGYTF
abundance: few; j_gene: TRBJ2-1; len: 16; d_gene: TRBD2; v_gene: TRBV28; CDR3nt: TGTGCCAGCAGTTTTGGCGGGACTAGCGGGGTGGATGAGCAGTTCTTC; CDR3aa: CASSFGGTSGVDEQFF
abundance: NA; j_gene: TRBJ1-6; len: 16; d_gene: NA; v_gene: TRBV27; CDR3nt: TGTGCCAGCAGTTTTGGGCAGCCCACCTATAATTCACCCCTCCACTTT; CDR3aa: CASSFGQPTYNSPLHF
abundance: few; j_gene: TRBJ1-6; len: 16; d_gene: TRBD1; v_gene: TRBV12-3/TRBV12-4; CDR3nt: TGTGCCAGCAGCTCGACAGGGAGCTCCTATAATTCACCCCTCCACTTT; CDR3aa: CASSSTGSSYNSPLHF
abundance: NA; j_gene: TRBJ1-2; len: 14; d_gene: NA; v_gene: TRBV7-9; CDR3nt: TGTGCCAGCAGCTTAGTAGGGACAACGGATGGCTACACCTTC; CDR3aa: CASSLVGTTDGYTF
abundance: few; j_gene: TRBJ2-7; len: 14; d_gene: NA; v_gene: TRBV7-9; CDR3nt: TGTGCCAGCAGCCATTCCCCACAGCGGTACGAGCAGTACTTC; CDR3aa: CASSHSPQRYEQYF
abundance: NA; j_gene: TRBJ1-6; len: 15; d_gene: NA; v_gene: TRBV28; CDR3nt: TGTGCCAGCAGTTTTGGGGGCAGGGGTGGTTCACCCCTCCACTTT; CDR3aa: CASSFGGRGGSPLHF
abundance: few; j_gene: TRBJ2-1; len: 15; d_gene: TRBD1; v_gene: TRBV7-9; CDR3nt: TGTGCCAGCAGCCCACGGACAGGGAGAGGGAATGAGCAGTTCTTC; CDR3aa: CASSPRTGRGNEQFF
abundance: NA; j_gene: TRBJ2-5; len: 16; d_gene: TRBD2; v_gene: TRBV4-3; CDR3nt: TGCGCCAGCAGCCAAGATAGCGGGAGCTACCAAGAGACCCAGTACTTC; CDR3aa: CASSQDSGSYQETQYF
abundance: many; j_gene: TRBJ2-2; len: 13; d_gene: NA; v_gene: TRBV7-2; CDR3nt: TGTGCCAGCAGCCGCGGACCCACCGGGGAGCTGTTTTTT; CDR3aa: CASSRGPTGELFF
abundance: few; j_gene: TRBJ1-1; len: 14; d_gene: NA; v_gene: TRBV12-3/TRBV12-4; CDR3nt: TGTGCCAGCAGTTTAAGGGGATTTGGCACTGAAGCTTTCTTT; CDR3aa: CASSLRGFGTEAFF
abundance: NA; j_gene: TRBJ2-3; len: 15; d_gene: TRBD2; v_gene: TRBV14; CDR3nt: TGTGCCAGCAGCTGGTCTAGCGGAAGCACAGATACGCAGTATTTT; CDR3aa: CASSWSSGSTDTQYF
abundance: NA; j_gene: TRBJ2-7; len: 13; d_gene: NA; v_gene: TRBV29-1; CDR3nt: TGCAGCGTGGAGGGCAGGGGGGTCTACGAGCAGTACTTC; CDR3aa: CSVEGRGVYEQYF
abundance: few; j_gene: TRBJ1-1; len: 14; d_gene: NA; v_gene: TRBV12-3/TRBV12-4; CDR3nt: TGTGCCAGCAGTTTACAGGTTCCGAACACTGAAGCTTTCTTT; CDR3aa: CASSLQVPNTEAFF
abundance: NA; j_gene: TRBJ2-7; len: 14; d_gene: NA; v_gene: TRBV4-2; CDR3nt: TGTGCCAGCAGCCAGGAGTTACTTGCGGCGGAGCAGTACTTC; CDR3aa: CASSQELLAAEQYF
abundance: NA; j_gene: TRBJ2-1; len: 15; d_gene: TRBD2; v_gene: TRBV20-1; CDR3nt: TGCAGTACCATTCTCTTAGCGGGATCCTACAATGAGCAGTTCTTC; CDR3aa: CSTILLAGSYNEQFF
abundance: few; j_gene: TRBJ2-7; len: 16; d_gene: NA; v_gene: TRBV5-1; CDR3nt: TGCGCCAGCAGCTTGGATTTGGGGGCTCTATTGAAGGAGCAGTACTTC; CDR3aa: CASSLDLGALLKEQYF
abundance: few; j_gene: TRBJ2-1; len: 16; d_gene: TRBD1; v_gene: TRBV28; CDR3nt: TGTGCCAGCAGTCGAGGGACAGGGCGCTCCTACAATGAGCAGTTCTTC; CDR3aa: CASSRGTGRSYNEQFF
abundance: NA; j_gene: TRBJ1-1; len: 14; d_gene: NA; v_gene: TRBV15; CDR3nt: TGTGCCACCAGCAGAGATAGGGCCAGTACTGAAGCTTTCTTT; CDR3aa: CATSRDRASTEAFF
abundance: NA; j_gene: TRBJ2-3; len: 14; d_gene: TRBD2; v_gene: TRBV20-1; CDR3nt: TGCAGTGCTAGTCTTAGCGGGAGCACAGATACGCAGTATTTT; CDR3aa: CSASLSGSTDTQYF
abundance: few; j_gene: TRBJ1-2; len: 15; d_gene: NA; v_gene: TRBV4-3; CDR3nt: TGCGCCAGCAGCCAAGTAAACAGGGAGAGCTCTGGCTACACCTTC; CDR3aa: CASSQVNRESSGYTF
abundance: few; j_gene: TRBJ1-1; len: 13; d_gene: TRBD1; v_gene: TRBV20-1; CDR3nt: TGCAGTGCCCGGGACAGCTTGAACACTGAAGCTTTCTTT; CDR3aa: CSARDSLNTEAFF
abundance: NA; j_gene: TRBJ1-5; len: 18; d_gene: TRBD1; v_gene: TRBV12-3/TRBV12-4; CDR3nt: TGTGCCAGCAGTCCCCGGGACAGGGGCCAGTTGAGCAATCAGCCCCAGCATTTT; CDR3aa: CASSPRDRGQLSNQPQHF
abundance: NA; j_gene: TRBJ2-3; len: 15; d_gene: NA; v_gene: TRBV2; CDR3nt: TGTGCCAGCAGTGAGATACTTGAGCCCACAGATACGCAGTATTTT; CDR3aa: CASSEILEPTDTQYF
abundance: few; j_gene: TRBJ2-4; len: 12; d_gene: NA; v_gene: TRBV7-9; CDR3nt: TGTGCCAGCAGCCGTGACAACCCTGATCAGTACTTC; CDR3aa: CASSRDNPDQYF
abundance: NA; j_gene: TRBJ2-7; len: 15; d_gene: NA; v_gene: TRBV11-2; CDR3nt: TGTGCCAGCAGCTTAGCGGGCAGGGCTAATGACGAGCAGTACTTC; CDR3aa: CASSLAGRANDEQYF
abundance: NA; j_gene: TRBJ1-3; len: 16; d_gene: NA; v_gene: TRBV6-2/TRBV6-3; CDR3nt: TGTGCCAGCAGTTACCGGAGGGAAGTTAGAGGAAACACCATATATTTT; CDR3aa: CASSYRREVRGNTIYF
abundance: few; j_gene: TRBJ2-2; len: 14; d_gene: NA; v_gene: TRBV7-2; CDR3nt: TGTGCCAGCAGCTGGACCGGGACTGACGGGGAGCTGTTTTTT; CDR3aa: CASSWTGTDGELFF
abundance: NA; j_gene: TRBJ1-2; len: 13; d_gene: NA; v_gene: TRBV6-1; CDR3nt: TGTGCCAGCAGCCCCAGGGAGGCCTATGGCTACACCTTC; CDR3aa: CASSPREAYGYTF
abundance: NA; j_gene: TRBJ2-1; len: 13; d_gene: NA; v_gene: TRBV29-1; CDR3nt: TGCAGCGTTGACAGGGGAACCTGGAATGAGCAGTTCTTC; CDR3aa: CSVDRGTWNEQFF
abundance: once; j_gene: TRBJ1-1; len: 16; d_gene: NA; v_gene: TRBV19; CDR3nt: TGTGCCAGTAGTATAGATATCGATTTCCAGGGCACTGAAGCTTTCTTT; CDR3aa: CASSIDIDFQGTEAFF
abundance: NA; j_gene: TRBJ2-7; len: 12; d_gene: NA; v_gene: TRBV5-1; CDR3nt: TGCGCCAGCAAGGACAGCTCCTACGAGCAGTACTTC; CDR3aa: CASKDSSYEQYF
abundance: NA; j_gene: TRBJ2-5; len: 15; d_gene: NA; v_gene: TRBV6-2/TRBV6-3; CDR3nt: TGTGCCAGCAGTTACTCTACAGACAGCCAAGAGACCCAGTACTTC; CDR3aa: CASSYSTDSQETQYF
abundance: NA; j_gene: TRBJ1-5; len: 15; d_gene: NA; v_gene: TRBV20-1; CDR3nt: TGCAGTGCTATTAAGGAAAATTATAGCAATCAGGCCCAGCATTTT; CDR3aa: CSAIKENYSNQAQHF
abundance: NA; j_gene: TRBJ1-5; len: 13; d_gene: NA; v_gene: TRBV10-3; CDR3nt: TGTGCCATCAGGGACGAGGGGAATCAGCCCCAGCATTTT; CDR3aa: CAIRDEGNQPQHF
abundance: many; j_gene: TRBJ2-3; len: 17; d_gene: NA; v_gene: TRBV15; CDR3nt: TGTGCCACCAGCAGAGCTACAGGGAGGGACGGCACAGATACGCAGTATTTT; CDR3aa: CATSRATGRDGTDTQYF
abundance: few; j_gene: TRBJ1-5; len: 13; d_gene: NA; v_gene: TRBV29-1; CDR3nt: TGCAGCGTTGAGGTAGAAGGGAATCAGCCCCAGCATTTT; CDR3aa: CSVEVEGNQPQHF
abundance: NA; j_gene: TRBJ1-5; len: 20; d_gene: TRBD1; v_gene: TRBV6-2/TRBV6-3; CDR3nt: TGTGCCAGCAGCCGAGGGACAGTCTTGAGCGAACGGTCCCTCAATCAGCCCCAGCATTTT; CDR3aa: CASSRGTVLSERSLNQPQHF
abundance: many; j_gene: TRBJ1-2; len: 14; d_gene: TRBD1; v_gene: TRBV12-3/TRBV12-4; CDR3nt: TGTGCCAGCAGTCCTCAGGGGGCAGGTTATGGCTACACCTTC; CDR3aa: CASSPQGAGYGYTF
abundance: NA; j_gene: TRBJ2-3; len: 14; d_gene: NA; v_gene: TRBV9; CDR3nt: TGTGCCAGCAGCGTACGGACTAGCACAGATACGCAGTATTTT; CDR3aa: CASSVRTSTDTQYF
abundance: NA; j_gene: TRBJ1-3; len: 17; d_gene: TRBD1; v_gene: TRBV4-2; CDR3nt: TGTGCCAGCAGCACCCAATCGACAGGGTCATCTGGAAACACCATATATTTT; CDR3aa: CASSTQSTGSSGNTIYF
abundance: NA; j_gene: TRBJ2-7; len: 15; d_gene: NA; v_gene: TRBV12-3/TRBV12-4; CDR3nt: TGTGCCAGCAGTTCCTCCGGGACAAATTTCTACGAGCAGTACTTC; CDR3aa: CASSSSGTNFYEQYF
abundance: NA; j_gene: TRBJ1-6; len: 14; d_gene: TRBD1; v_gene: TRBV7-9; CDR3nt: TGTGCCAGCACCCTAGACAGGGCTGGTTCACCCCTCCACTTT; CDR3aa: CASTLDRAGSPLHF
abundance: few; j_gene: TRBJ2-5; len: 14; d_gene: TRBD2; v_gene: TRBV20-1; CDR3nt: TGCAGTGCTTCTATAGCGGGAGGGGTTGAGACCCAGTACTTC; CDR3aa: CSASIAGGVETQYF
abundance: few; j_gene: TRBJ1-1; len: 18; d_gene: TRBD1; v_gene: TRBV6-1; CDR3nt: TGTGCCAGCACCAAGAGGGGACAGGGGCTGCCGATGAACACTGAAGCTTTCTTT; CDR3aa: CASTKRGQGLPMNTEAFF
abundance: NA; j_gene: TRBJ1-5; len: 14; d_gene: NA; v_gene: TRBV6-1; CDR3nt: TGTGCCAGCAGCTCACAAGGGGGGAGACAGCCCCAGCATTTT; CDR3aa: CASSSQGGRQPQHF
abundance: once; j_gene: TRBJ2-7; len: 13; d_gene: TRBD1; v_gene: TRBV2; CDR3nt: TGTGCCGGCAGCACGGGACAGGGGGATTCGAAGTACTTC; CDR3aa: CAGSTGQGDSKYF
abundance: few; j_gene: TRBJ2-5; len: 14; d_gene: NA; v_gene: TRBV2; CDR3nt: TGTGCCAGCAGTGGGAGGGGGATCCAAGAGACCCAGTACTTC; CDR3aa: CASSGRGIQETQYF
abundance: many; j_gene: TRBJ1-1; len: 13; d_gene: NA; v_gene: TRBV10-3; CDR3nt: TGTGCCATCAGTGACCGCCAGGGTCTTGAAGCTTTCTTT; CDR3aa: CAISDRQGLEAFF
abundance: few; j_gene: TRBJ1-2; len: 16; d_gene: TRBD1; v_gene: TRBV6-2/TRBV6-3; CDR3nt: TGTGCCAGCAGTCGCTTGGGACAGGGGGCGAACTATGGCTACACCTTC; CDR3aa: CASSRLGQGANYGYTF